This T cell receptor beta chain was identified during a study of blood T cell repertoires in COVID-19. V dropped 4 bases and J dropped 2 bases, with 16 bases sitting between them. This CDR3 is 16 amino acids long. Per the study methods: The assay estimated nucleated cells by amplifying reference gene primers. Data came from immunoSEQ multiplex PCR; TCRdb stores just in-frame clones and leaves some out. D and trimming come from the DNA, and the V and J calls and clone size come from that table. The table lists roughly 200,000 clones, roughly 90% of them singletons. Sequencing used PBMCs or T cells enriched from blood (not recorded which). The gene calls are TRBV23-1 and TRBJ2-3; D possibly corresponds to TRBD2 (6 bases). TRBV23-1 is noted as an ORF with a role that remains uncertain. The origin of this receptor is a woman in her twenties or thirties who had been exposed to COVID-19. Written as DNA, the CDR3 is TGCGCCAGCAGTCTCGGGAGTGGGGCCTTCACAGATACGCAGTATTTT. Translation: CASSLGSGAFTDTQYF.